This T cell receptor (beta chain) was sequenced during a study of post-analysis software for immune sequencing data. At the level of the study: Recorded subtypes: relapsing-remitting, secondary progressive, progressive-relapsing; some patients unannotated. General study findings and limits: F measure clustering grouped samples strongly by preparation batch. Five TRBV segments were significantly more frequent in patients than in controls. TRBV5-6, TRBV5-1 and TRBV20-1 were among these segments. Patients with multiple sclerosis recorded significantly lower normalized Chao1 diversity than controls, the study found.

V lost 2 bases to trimming and J lost 5 bases, with 9 bases between them. Per germline, CDR1 KGHSH and CDR2 LQKENI. The CDR3 extends over 13 amino acids. Comments on this clonotype: The antigen remains undetermined.

Included in the TCR beta cDNA libraries were unique molecular identifiers. Between about 1 and 11 million T cells gave rise to hundreds of thousands of cDNA molecules. MiXCR was run by TCRdb on the PCR reads, yielding one entry per CDR3 protein. The sample consists of 400,000 to 500,000 distinct CDR3 sequences, less than 40% of them appearing once. The TCR was taken from a girl aged 2 to 9 with multiple sclerosis. The chain links TRBV18 to TRBJ1-2; D is ambiguous. Sequenced: blood. Written as DNA, the CDR3 is TGTGCCAGCTCACCAACCGATGGATATGGCTACACCTTC. Its protein is CASSPTDGYGYTF.